This T cell receptor beta chain is from a study of T cells in Graves' hyperthyroidism and ophthalmopathy. TCR beta CDR3 region amplification was performed from RNA transcripts. HTBI primers were used for first-round RT-PCR of the TCR CDR3. MiXCR was run by TCRdb on the multiplex PCR reads, yielding one entry per CDR3 protein. The table shows fewer than 550,000 distinct CDR3 sequences, with around 22% occurring only once. The germline V gene encodes CDR1 ENHRY and CDR2 SYGVKD. The CDR3 has 17 residues. The trim removed 4 bases at V and 3 bases at J, leaving 8 bases unmatched. The authors obtained PBMCs from over 8 ml of fresh peripheral blood.

The receptor's source is a woman aged 30 to 39 with Graves' ophthalmopathy. The sequencing sample was made of blood. The V call is TRBV10-3, the J call TRBJ2-2; TRBD2 agrees at 10 bases. This CDR3 reads CAISAFSSGGDTGELFF. CDR3 nucleotide sequence: TGTGCCATCAGTGCATTTTCTAGCGGGGGAGACACCGGGGAGCTGTTTTTT.